Listed below are T cell receptor beta chains from one sample, sequenced in a study of graft-versus-host responses after intestinal transplantation. The assay was immunoSEQ multiplex PCR, and TCRdb's table has in-frame clones only and misses some. The sample has about 21,000 clones; approximately 40% are singletons. The sequencing used alloreactive CD8+ T cells from a mixed lymphocyte reaction culture, collected before intestinal transplant. All receptors derive from a human patient who received an intestinal transplant. Each CDR3 is given with its conserved first and last residue. The order of the fields is D gene, V gene, J gene, clone size, CDR3 length, CDR3 DNA, CDR3 protein. A D gene is named only where the DNA matches it firmly. Clone sizes are given selectively: once, few, many, or a class where the clone is expanded.

D: NA
V: TRBV7-8
J: TRBJ2-1
size: NA
length: 16
DNA: TGTGCCAGCACCCGGCTATCCGGGGCCAACTACAATGAGCAGTTCTTC
CDR3: CASTRLSGANYNEQFF

D: NA
V: TRBV4-2
J: TRBJ1-2
size: NA
length: 12
DNA: TGTGCCAGCAGCAGGGTTGGGGGTGGCTACACCTTC
CDR3: CASSRVGGGYTF

D: NA
V: TRBV5-1
J: TRBJ1-2
size: NA
length: 13
DNA: TGCGCCAGCAGAGGGGCAGGGGATTATGGCTACACCTTC
CDR3: CASRGAGDYGYTF

D: NA
V: TRBV6-1
J: TRBJ2-5
size: few
length: 11
DNA: TGTGCCAGCAGTGAATGGAAGACCCAGTACTTC
CDR3: CASSEWKTQYF

D: NA
V: TRBV5-1
J: TRBJ2-5
size: NA
length: 15
DNA: TGCGCCAGCAGCTTGGCCAGTGTCAGTAGGGAGACCCAGTACTTC
CDR3: CASSLASVSRETQYF

D: NA
V: TRBV29-1
J: TRBJ2-1
size: once
length: 14
DNA: TGCAGCGTGAAAGGGGGTAGTTCCTACAATGAGCAGTTCTTC
CDR3: CSVKGGSSYNEQFF

D: NA
V: TRBV20-1
J: TRBJ2-7
size: NA
length: 11
DNA: TGCAGTGCTAGCCTTCTCTACGAGCAGTACTTC
CDR3: CSASLLYEQYF

D: NA
V: TRBV6-5
J: TRBJ1-2
size: NA
length: 13
DNA: TGTGCCAGCAGTTACCGGACTTGGTATGGCTACACCTTC
CDR3: CASSYRTWYGYTF

D: TRBD1
V: TRBV2
J: TRBJ2-1
size: NA
length: 15
DNA: TGTGCCAGCAGTGGTCTCGGACAGGGGTTCGATGAGCAGTTCTTC
CDR3: CASSGLGQGFDEQFF

D: NA
V: TRBV28
J: TRBJ2-4
size: NA
length: 18
DNA: TGTGCCAGCAGTTTATGGGCCTTGGGCACTCTAGCCAAAAACATTCAGTACTTC
CDR3: CASSLWALGTLAKNIQYF

D: NA
V: TRBV6-5
J: TRBJ1-1
size: NA
length: 14
DNA: TGTGCCAGCAGTTACTTTGGCAAGAACACTGAAGCTTTCTTT
CDR3: CASSYFGKNTEAFF

D: TRBD1
V: TRBV30
J: TRBJ2-7
size: medium-sized
length: 12
DNA: TGTGCCTGGAGGCAAGTAGGGGGCCCGTGGTACTTC
CDR3: CAWRQVGGPWYF

D: TRBD2
V: TRBV11-2
J: TRBJ2-1
size: NA
length: 16
DNA: TGTGCCAGCAGCTTAGCGGCTAGCGGAATCTACAATGAGCAGTTCTTC
CDR3: CASSLAASGIYNEQFF

D: TRBD1
V: TRBV4-1
J: TRBJ1-1
size: NA
length: 15
DNA: TGCGCCAGCAGCCTAGGGGGCGGGATGAACACTGAAGCTTTCTTT
CDR3: CASSLGGGMNTEAFF

D: TRBD1
V: TRBV19
J: TRBJ2-2
size: NA
length: 16
DNA: TGTGCCAGTAGTCCCCGGGACAGGGAAAGGGCCGGGGAGCTGTTTTTT
CDR3: CASSPRDRERAGELFF

D: TRBD2
V: TRBV11-2
J: TRBJ2-1
size: NA
length: 15
DNA: TGTGCCAGCAGCTTAGGACTAGCGGTCTACAATGAGCAGTTCTTC
CDR3: CASSLGLAVYNEQFF

D: TRBD2
V: TRBV6-5
J: TRBJ2-1
size: NA
length: 15
DNA: TGTGCCAGCAGTTCTGCGAGGGAGGGCAGCAATGAGCAGTTCTTC
CDR3: CASSSAREGSNEQFF

D: NA
V: TRBV7-2
J: TRBJ2-1
size: few
length: 15
DNA: TGTGCCAGCAGCCACATAGCGGCCATGACCAATGAGCAGTTCTTC
CDR3: CASSHIAAMTNEQFF

D: NA
V: TRBV7-8
J: TRBJ1-2
size: NA
length: 19
DNA: TGTGCCAGCAGCCTACTCTCCCGGCAGGCGGCCAACCTCAACTATGGCTACACCTTC
CDR3: CASSLLSRQAANLNYGYTF

D: NA
V: TRBV28
J: TRBJ1-1
size: NA
length: 11
DNA: TGTGCCAGCAGTTCCTCAGCTGAAGCTTTCTTT
CDR3: CASSSSAEAFF

D: NA
V: TRBV6-1
J: TRBJ1-5
size: few
length: 15
DNA: TGTGCCAGCAGTGAATTGGGGCGGAATAATCAGCCCCAGCATTTT
CDR3: CASSELGRNNQPQHF

D: NA
V: TRBV6-5
J: TRBJ1-1
size: NA
length: 11
DNA: TGTGCCAGCAGTGTGGGCCTTGAAGCTTTCTTT
CDR3: CASSVGLEAFF

D: NA
V: TRBV6-4
J: TRBJ2-7
size: medium-sized
length: 16
DNA: TGTGCCAGCATTCCGACGACAGTTCAACTTGCCTACGAGCAGTACTTC
CDR3: CASIPTTVQLAYEQYF

D: TRBD2
V: TRBV7-7
J: TRBJ2-2
size: NA
length: 16
DNA: TGTGCCAGCAGCCGTAGCGGGGGGGCCGAGGCCGGGGAGCTGTTTTTT
CDR3: CASSRSGGAEAGELFF

D: TRBD1
V: TRBV6-6
J: TRBJ1-1
size: NA
length: 14
DNA: TGTGCCAGCAGTTACCTACAGGGGGGCACTGAAGCTTTCTTT
CDR3: CASSYLQGGTEAFF

D: NA
V: TRBV6-5
J: TRBJ1-1
size: NA
length: 15
DNA: TGTGCCAGCAGTTACTCCCAACGGGTGAACACTGAAGCTTTCTTT
CDR3: CASSYSQRVNTEAFF

D: NA
V: TRBV5-4
J: TRBJ2-7
size: NA
length: 13
DNA: TGTGCCAGCAGCCCCGGGACACACTACGAGCAGTACTTC
CDR3: CASSPGTHYEQYF

D: TRBD1
V: TRBV19
J: TRBJ2-7
size: NA
length: 15
DNA: TGTGCCAGTAGTATAGTCGGGACAGGGTTGAGCGAGCAGTACTTC
CDR3: CASSIVGTGLSEQYF

D: NA
V: TRBV18
J: TRBJ1-5
size: few
length: 15
DNA: TGTGCCAGCTCACGGTCAGGCAATAGCAATCAGCCCCAGCATTTT
CDR3: CASSRSGNSNQPQHF

D: NA
V: TRBV30
J: TRBJ2-3
size: NA
length: 14
DNA: TGTGCCTGGAGTATAGGCACTAGCACAGATACGCAGTATTTT
CDR3: CAWSIGTSTDTQYF

D: NA
V: TRBV11-1
J: TRBJ1-2
size: few
length: 15
DNA: TGTGCCAGCAGCTTGGACGCTTTATTTGGGGACGGCTACACCTTC
CDR3: CASSLDALFGDGYTF

D: NA
V: TRBV28
J: TRBJ1-4
size: medium-sized
length: 14
DNA: TGTGCCAGCAGCTCCAGTGACCAATCGGGAAAACTGTTTTTT
CDR3: CASSSSDQSGKLFF

D: TRBD2
V: TRBV7-6
J: TRBJ2-4
size: NA
length: 17
DNA: TGTGCCAGCGGGCAGGCTAGCGGGATCTCGGCCAAAAACATTCAGTACTTC
CDR3: CASGQASGISAKNIQYF

D: NA
V: TRBV6-1
J: TRBJ2-3
size: NA
length: 13
DNA: TGTGCCAGCAGCCTTACCACCACAGATACGCAGTATTTT
CDR3: CASSLTTTDTQYF

D: NA
V: TRBV6-4
J: TRBJ1-1
size: NA
length: 12
DNA: TGTGCCAGCCCCCCCGGAAGGGCTGAAGCTTTCTTT
CDR3: CASPPGRAEAFF

D: NA
V: TRBV4-2
J: TRBJ1-2
size: few
length: 12
DNA: TGTGCCAGATCAGGGGTGTACTATGGCTACACCTTC
CDR3: CARSGVYYGYTF

D: NA
V: TRBV28
J: TRBJ2-1
size: NA
length: 11
DNA: TGTGCCAGCAGTTCCCCCTGGGAGCAGTTCTTC
CDR3: CASSSPWEQFF

D: NA
V: TRBV5-1
J: TRBJ2-7
size: few
length: 14
DNA: TGCGCCAGCAGCCCGGGACTTCCCCGCCACGAGCAGTACTTC
CDR3: CASSPGLPRHEQYF

D: NA
V: TRBV7-2
J: TRBJ1-2
size: NA
length: 9
DNA: TGTGCCAGTGGAACTGGCTACACCTTC
CDR3: CASGTGYTF

D: NA
V: TRBV28
J: TRBJ2-1
size: NA
length: 15
DNA: TGTGCCAGCACTATAAACGGGAGAATCGACAATGAGCAGTTCTTC
CDR3: CASTINGRIDNEQFF

D: TRBD2
V: TRBV6-9
J: TRBJ2-3
size: few
length: 15
DNA: TGTGCCAGCGACGGACTAGCGGGAGTTACAGATACGCAGTATTTT
CDR3: CASDGLAGVTDTQYF

D: TRBD1
V: TRBV7-8
J: TRBJ2-1
size: NA
length: 17
DNA: TGTGCCAGCAGCTCAAACCGGGAGGGACAGGGGTACAATGAGCAGTTCTTC
CDR3: CASSSNREGQGYNEQFF

D: TRBD1
V: TRBV6-1
J: TRBJ1-2
size: few
length: 12
DNA: TGTGCCAGCAGCCTTTCGACAGGGCGCCACACCTTC
CDR3: CASSLSTGRHTF

D: NA
V: TRBV18
J: TRBJ1-1
size: few
length: 15
DNA: TGTGCCAGCTCACCACGGTCACACTTGAACACTGAAGCTTTCTTT
CDR3: CASSPRSHLNTEAFF

D: NA
V: TRBV5-5
J: TRBJ2-2
size: NA
length: 13
DNA: TGTGCCAGCAGCTCGGACTTCTCTGGGGAGCTGTTTTTT
CDR3: CASSSDFSGELFF

D: TRBD1
V: TRBV28
J: TRBJ2-7
size: NA
length: 16
DNA: TGTGCCAGCAGTCCCGTTGGGACAGGGATTGTCCACGAGCAGTACTTC
CDR3: CASSPVGTGIVHEQYF

D: TRBD2
V: TRBV29-1
J: TRBJ2-7
size: NA
length: 15
DNA: TGCAGCGTTGAAGGGACTAGCGGGAGCCCATACGAGCAGTACTTC
CDR3: CSVEGTSGSPYEQYF

D: TRBD2
V: TRBV5-1
J: TRBJ2-7
size: few
length: 14
DNA: TGCGCCAGCAGCCCCCTAGCGGGAAACTACGAGCAGTACTTC
CDR3: CASSPLAGNYEQYF